This T cell receptor (beta chain) was recovered during a study of beta chain features in type 1 diabetes. Expressed TCRB transcripts were sequenced after all isolated RNA was converted to cDNA. The data were produced by immunoSEQ multiplex PCR, yet TCRdb's version contains in-frame clones alone and is incomplete. The sample lists around 180,000 clones, approximately 8% seen once, with 0.5% to 0.55% in the top ten. This clone came up many times. Its antigen is not identified. Study conclusions and caveats: TCRB repertoires of naive, central memory and Treg cells appeared more similar among patients than among healthy donors. The study notes PCR might favor shorter templates equally in patients and controls. Shortening of TCRB CDR3s, moderate but significant, appeared in all four CD4+ subsets of Type 1 diabetes patients.

The V end lost 0 bases, the J end lost 3 bases, and 17 bases lay between the germline ends. Germline CDR1 and CDR2: SGDLS and YYNGEE. There are 17 residues in the CDR3. The gene calls are TRBV9 and TRBJ2-3; D is unresolved. Material: central memory CD4+ T cells from blood. The sequence was collected from a man between 18 and 29 years old with type 1 diabetes. The CDR3 sequence: CASSVASGPYKTDTQYF. The CDR3 DNA reads as TGTGCCAGCAGCGTAGCGAGTGGGCCGTACAAGACAGATACGCAGTATTTT.